What follows are 28 T cell receptor beta chains derived from one specimen sequenced in a study of OX40 agonist ivuxolimab in advanced cancers. Sequencing was performed with immunoSEQ multiplex PCR; in TCRdb, only in-frame clones are kept and a portion is missing. The sample has under 90,000 clones, about 92% seen once. The sequences come from CD4+ or CD8+ T cells sorted from blood, collected in a trial of the OX40 agonist ivuxolimab. The receptors originated from an adult with an advanced solid tumor such as melanoma, head and neck, liver or kidney cancer.

This rearrangement joins TRBV5-1 to TRBJ1-1, with 7 nucleotides matching TRBD1. V lost 0 bases and J lost 4; bases outside the gene matches: 6. The CDR3 is 15 amino acids. The V gene's germline CDR1 is SGHRS and CDR2 YFSETQ. CDR3 in amino acids: CASSLGQGGTTEAFF. CDR3 DNA: TGCGCCAGCAGCTTGGGTCAGGGGGGAACCACTGAAGCTTTCTTT.

The rearrangement uses TRBV2 and TRBJ1-2; D is perhaps TRBD1 (6 bases). Trimming took 7 bases from V and 0 from J, leaving 9 bases between them. CDR3 length: 13 amino acids. Germline V gene sequence: CDR1 SNHLY, CDR2 FYNNEI. The CDR3 nucleotides read TGTGCCAGCAAGGGGGATACTAACTATGGCTACACCTTC. Its translation: CASKGDTNYGYTF.

This rearrangement joins TRBV28 to TRBJ2-3, with TRBD2 identical over 11 bases. The CDR3 sequence is 16 residues long. CDR1 is MDHEN, CDR2 SYDVKM, per germline. Losses at the gene ends were 5 bases for V and 2 bases for J; bases not matched to a gene: 6. DNA of the CDR3: TGTGCCAGCAGTCCCAGACTAGCGGGAAACACAGATACGCAGTATTTT. It is translated as CASSPRLAGNTDTQYF. The full variable domain, its missing parts supplied by reference TRBV28 and TRBJ2-3, is DVKVTQSSRYLVKRTGEKVFLECVQDMDHENMFWYRQDPGLGLRLIYFSYDVKMKEKGDIPEGYSVSREKKERFSLILESASTNQTSMYLCASSPRLAGNTDTQYFGPGTRLTVL.

The gene calls are TRBV6-1 and TRBJ2-3, with no clear D. Germline CDR1 MNHNS, CDR2 SASEGT. This CDR3 has 12 amino acids. V lost 5 bases to trimming and J lost 6 bases, with 9 bases between them. The CDR3 reads CASSLDTDTQYF. CDR3 DNA: TGTGCCAGCAGTCTCGACACGGATACGCAGTATTTT.

This rearrangement joins TRBV5-1 to TRBJ1-3, with no clear D. Trimming pared 4 bases from V and 0 bases from J, leaving 14 bases between. The CDR3 extends over 16 amino acids. CDR1 SGHRS and CDR2 YFSETQ come from the germline V gene. The CDR3 sequence: CASSLNSGSSGNTIYF. DNA of the CDR3: TGCGCCAGCAGCCTGAATTCGGGGAGCTCTGGAAACACCATATATTTT.

The genes are TRBV2 and TRBJ1-2; 7 bases agree with TRBD1. The length of the CDR3 is 14 residues. Germline V CDR1 and CDR2: SNHLY, FYNNEI. V was pared by 6 bases and J by 4 bases, with 8 bases of the junction left unmatched. The CDR3 protein is CASSKGGGSYGYTF. For the CDR3, the DNA is TGTGCCAGCAGCAAAGGAGGGGGCAGCTATGGCTACACCTTC.

This clone was seen more than once but under ten times. This chain joins TRBV19 and TRBJ2-2, with TRBD1 matching 7 bases. The CDR3 consists of 16 residues. The trim removed 9 bases at V and 6 bases at J, leaving 16 bases unmatched. Looked up from germline, CDR1 is LNHDA and CDR2 is SQIVND (reference sequence). The CDR3 protein is CASSETGFLGAGELFF. The CDR3 region has the DNA TGTGCCAGCTCCGAGACAGGGTTTTTGGGCGCCGGGGAGCTGTTTTTT.

V usage is TRBV18 and J usage is TRBJ2-1, with 11 nucleotides matching TRBD1. In germline, CDR1 is KGHSH, CDR2 LQKENI. V was clipped by 1 base and J by 0 bases; unmatched bases: 5. This CDR3 is built from 18 residues. This CDR3 reads CASSPRTGGYSSYNEQFF. Written as DNA, the CDR3 is TGTGCCAGCTCACCACGGACAGGGGGCTACAGCTCCTACAATGAGCAGTTCTTC.

The chain carries TRBV7-2 and TRBJ2-7, with 11 positions matching TRBD2. The germline CDR1 and CDR2 sequences are SGHTA and FQGNSA. The CDR3 has 14 residues. The V and J ends lost 6 bases and 5 bases, in that order; junction bases with no gene match: 6. The CDR3: CASSRGLAVHEQYF. CDR3 in DNA: TGTGCCAGCAGTCGGGGACTAGCGGTCCACGAGCAGTACTTC. The whole variable domain, remainder taken from reference TRBV7-2 and TRBJ2-7, is GAGVSQSPSNKVTEKGKDVELRCDPISGHTALYWYRQSLGQGLEFLIYFQGNSAPDKSGLPSDRFSAERTGGSVSTLTIQRTQQEDSAVYLCASSRGLAVHEQYFGPGTRLTVT.

V is TRBV9 and J is TRBJ2-5, with TRBD1 identical over 10 bases. Looked up from germline, CDR1 is SGDLS and CDR2 is YYNGEE. The CDR3 has 15 residues. The V and J ends lost 0 bases and 4 bases, in that order; junction bases with no gene match: 3. The CDR3: CASSVDDRGRETQYF. The CDR3 coding sequence is TGTGCCAGCAGCGTAGACGACAGGGGGCGAGAGACCCAGTACTTC.

This sequence joins TRBV27 and TRBJ1-6; D is unclear. Trimming cost V 3 bases and J 9 bases, with 9 bases left between them. This CDR3 is 13 amino acids long. From germline, CDR1 is MNHEY and CDR2 SMNVEV (reference sequence). This chain's CDR3 is CASSLFSVSPLHF. For the CDR3, the DNA is TGTGCCAGCAGTTTGTTCTCCGTTTCACCCCTCCACTTT.

J is TRBJ2-3 and V is TRBV11-2; D is ambiguous. The CDR3 contains 14 residues. V lost 6 bases and J 2 bases, leaving 12 bases between the germline ends. Looked up from germline, CDR1 is SGHAT and CDR2 is FQNNGV. Here the CDR3 reads CASRTEGITDTQYF. CDR3 nucleotide sequence: TGTGCCAGCAGGACTGAAGGGATCACAGATACGCAGTATTTT.

V gene TRBV5-1 combines with J gene TRBJ2-1, with D perhaps given as TRBD1 or TRBD2 (5 bases each). Germline lookup yields CDR1 SGHRS and CDR2 YFSETQ. V was trimmed by 7 bases and J by 5 bases, leaving 16 bases between them. The CDR3 length is 14 residues. The CDR3 sequence: CASYGAPTDNEQFF. In DNA, the CDR3 is TGCGCCAGCTACGGGGCCCCGACGGACAATGAGCAGTTCTTC.

The genes are TRBV5-1 and TRBJ1-1; 10 bases match TRBD1. V dropped 3 bases and J dropped 6; count of bases not matched to a gene: 5. Germline loops: CDR1 SGHRS, CDR2 YFSETQ. This CDR3 spans 14 amino acids. The CDR3 sequence is CASSSIGQGAEAFF. Here the CDR3 DNA reads TGCGCCAGCAGCTCGATTGGACAGGGGGCTGAAGCTTTCTTT.

CDR3 nucleotides: TGTGCCAGCAGCGTCGGACAGGGCTCGGATACGCAGTATTTT. It is translated as CASSVGQGSDTQYF. The V gene is TRBV11-2, the J gene TRBJ2-3; 8 nucleotides line up with TRBD1. The CDR3 runs to 14 residues. With 5 bases clipped from V and 6 bases from J, the junction kept 7 bases outside the gene matches. CDR1 SGHAT and CDR2 FQNNGV come from the germline V gene.

The chain is built from TRBV29-1 and TRBJ1-2; perhaps TRBD1 as D (6 bases). Germline V gene lookup returns CDR1 SQVTM and CDR2 ANQGSEA. Trimming removed 7 bases from V and 6 bases from J, with 24 bases in between. The CDR3 has 15 amino acids. The CDR3: CSAGGGWQGADGYTF. As DNA, the CDR3 is TGCAGCGCCGGAGGGGGGTGGCAGGGCGCGGATGGCTACACCTTC.

This clone was observed a few times. This rearrangement joins TRBV7-9 to TRBJ1-3; the D is unclear. CDR3 size: 14 residues. Per germline, CDR1 SEHNR and CDR2 FQNEAQ (reference sequence). V gave up 5 bases and J gave up 1 base, with 9 bases separating them. The CDR3 protein is CASSPLWSGNTIYF. For the CDR3, the DNA is TGTGCCAGCAGCCCCCTATGGTCTGGAAACACCATATATTTT. The complete variable domain, with remaining parts taken from reference TRBV7-9 and TRBJ1-3, reads DTGVSQNPRHKITKRGQNVTFRCDPISEHNRLYWYRQTLGQGPEFLTYFQNEAQLEKSRLLSDRFSAERPKGSFSTLEIQRTEQGDSAMYLCASSPLWSGNTIYFGEGSWLTVV.

The rearrangement links TRBV28 to TRBJ2-1; no clear D. The CDR3 runs 15 residues. Germline CDR1 reads MDHEN; CDR2 reads SYDVKM. The V end lost 6 bases, the J end lost 0 bases, and 12 bases lay between the germline ends. The CDR3 DNA follows: TGTGCCAGCAGCTATAGACTGAACTCCTACAATGAGCAGTTCTTC. This translates into CASSYRLNSYNEQFF.

V usage is TRBV7-2 and J usage is TRBJ2-7, with D unclear. The CDR3 has 13 amino acids. The germline gives CDR1 SGHTA, CDR2 FQGNSA. Trimming cost V 5 bases and J 4 bases, with 12 bases left between them. The CDR3 sequence is CASSRQHGYEQYF. In nucleotides, the CDR3 is TGTGCCAGCAGCCGCCAACATGGATACGAGCAGTACTTC.

The chain recombines TRBV28 with TRBJ2-1; 14 bases fit TRBD2. Germline lookup yields CDR1 MDHEN and CDR2 SYDVKM. Germline trimming cut 3 bases from V and 8 bases from J; bases unmatched to any gene: 9. The CDR3 has 17 amino acids. The CDR3 DNA is TGTGCCAGCAGTTTCGTACCCGGGACTAGCGGGAGACATGAGCAGTTCTTC. Its protein is CASSFVPGTSGRHEQFF.

The chain is built from TRBV4-2 and TRBJ2-1; 15 nucleotides align to TRBD2. This CDR3 is 20 amino acids long. The V gene end was trimmed by 4 bases and the J gene end by 7 bases; junction bases not matched to a gene: 17. CDR1 is LGHNA and CDR2 is YNFKEQ in the germline V gene. The CDR3 here is CASSPAAGLAGGRTSNEQFF. The DNA for the CDR3 is TGTGCCAGCAGCCCCGCGGCGGGACTAGCGGGAGGCCGTACTTCTAATGAGCAGTTCTTC.

The V call is TRBV5-1, the J call TRBJ1-3; D is undetermined. Trimming left V 5 bases short and J 0 bases short, with 9 bases between. The CDR3 sequence is 14 residues long. Looked up from germline, CDR1 is SGHRS and CDR2 is YFSETQ. The CDR3 loop reads CASRLQSSGNTIYF. CDR3 in DNA: TGCGCCAGCAGACTGCAGAGCTCTGGAAACACCATATATTTT.

This clone occurred a few times. The germline gene is not matched at one end of the junction; a read error may be the cause. The chain couples TRBV6-1 to TRBJ1-1; tentative D call: TRBD1 (5 bases). From germline, CDR1 is MNHNS and CDR2 SASEGT. The length of the CDR3 is 10 residues. The CDR3 sequence: CASGVRGKSF. In nucleotides, the CDR3 is TGTGCCAGCGGGGTACGGGGCAAGAGCTTT.

The CDR3 protein is CASSRNLAADTQYF. CDR3 sequence (DNA): TGCGCCAGCAGCCGCAACCTAGCGGCAGATACGCAGTATTTT. The gene calls are TRBV4-1 and TRBJ2-3, with 7 bases matching TRBD2. The J segment lost 4 bases and the V segment lost 4 bases, leaving 5 bases of the junction unmatched. CDR1 is MGHRA, CDR2 YSYEKL, per germline. This CDR3 comprises 14 residues.

This chain joins TRBV5-1 and TRBJ2-5; D unclear. V lost 5 bases to trimming and J lost 2 bases, with 4 bases between them. CDR1 and CDR2 from the germline V gene are SGHRS and YFSETQ. This CDR3 has 11 amino acids. CDR3 protein: CASSRQETQYF. The CDR3 region has the DNA TGCGCCAGCAGTAGGCAAGAGACCCAGTACTTC.

This chain connects TRBV6-1 to TRBJ1-5, with 8 bases identical to TRBD1. V was clipped by 7 bases and J by 3 bases; unmatched bases: 8. The CDR3 consists of 15 residues. CDR1 MNHNS and CDR2 SASEGT come from the germline V gene. The chain's CDR3 is CASKLTGDINQPQHF. In DNA, the CDR3 is TGTGCCAGCAAATTGACAGGGGATATCAATCAGCCCCAGCATTTT.

CDR3 sequence reads: CASSEGTSGRNEQYF. The DNA of the CDR3 is TGTGCCAGCAGCGAGGGGACTAGCGGGAGAAACGAGCAGTACTTC. The chain combines TRBV5-4 with TRBJ2-7, with 14 nucleotides matching TRBD2. The V segment lost 4 bases and the J segment 5 bases; nucleotides outside the gene matches: 5. The CDR3 runs to 15 residues. CDR1 and CDR2 from the germline V gene are SGHNT and YYREEE (reference sequence). Looking up the rest from reference TRBV5-4 and TRBJ2-7 gives the full variable domain: ETGVTQSPTHLIKTRGQQVTLRCSSQSGHNTVSWYQQALGQGPQFIFQYYREEENGRGNFPPRFSGLQFPNYSSELNVNALELDDSALYLCASSEGTSGRNEQYFGPGTRLTVT.

The chain links TRBV7-8 to TRBJ2-7; TRBD2 is a possible D gene (5 bases). Germline values: CDR1 SGHVS, CDR2 FQNEAQ. The CDR3 is 16 amino acids. Trimming pared 5 bases from V and 3 bases from J, leaving 20 bases between. The CDR3 coding sequence is TGTGCCAGCAGCGTAAGACGAGCTAGCAGACTCTACGAGCAGTACTTC. Amino acids: CASSVRRASRLYEQYF.